One sample yielded the 19 T cell receptor beta chains listed below, sequenced in a study of PD-L1 blockade in urothelial cancer. Sequenced by immunoSEQ multiplex PCR; TCRdb stores in-frame clones only, minus some. The data show fewer than 40,000 clones, 80% to 95% seen once. The time point is: pretreatment peripheral blood. The sequences come from PBMCs, collected around atezolizumab (anti-PD-L1) treatment. These receptor sequences come from a woman between 55 and 75 years old with urothelial cancer.

CDR3 region: CASSVSGGNTEAFF. CDR3 DNA: TGTGCCAGCAGCGTATCGGGTGGGAACACTGAAGCTTTCTTT. The rearrangement joins TRBV9 to TRBJ1-1; the D is unclear. Germline V gene sequence: CDR1 SGDLS, CDR2 YYNGEE. The V gene lost 1 base and the J gene lost 1 base, with 8 bases spanning the gap. The length of the CDR3 is 14 residues.

The rearrangement joins TRBV12-5 to TRBJ1-2, with D perhaps TRBD1 (6 bases). Trimming stripped 2 bases from V and 9 bases from J, with 25 bases between. Germline-derived CDR1 and CDR2 are LGHNT and FRNRAP. The CDR3 is 17 residues long. CDR3 DNA: TGTGCTAGTGGTTTGATGCCACTGGGGGCGTCGGTTCCCTGCTACACCTTC. Translation: CASGLMPLGASVPCYTF. Variable domain in full (rest from reference TRBV12-5 and TRBJ1-2): DARVTQTPRHKVTEMGQEVTMRCQPILGHNTVFWYRQTMMQGLELLAYFRNRAPLDDSGMPKDRFSAEMPDATLATLKIQPSEPRDSAVYFCASGLMPLGASVPCYTFGSGTRLTVV.

V is TRBV9 and J is TRBJ1-1, with D possibly TRBD1 on 5 matching bases. Trimming left V 2 bases short and J 1 base short, with 15 bases between. Germline CDR1 and CDR2: SGDLS and YYNGEE. This CDR3 is built from 16 residues. CDR3 region: CASSVGLGQTNTEAFF. The CDR3 region has the DNA TGTGCCAGCAGCGTGGGATTAGGACAAACGAACACTGAAGCTTTCTTT.

The gene calls are TRBV6-1 and TRBJ2-7; 10 positions match TRBD2. The CDR3 spans 14 residues. CDR1 is MNHNS, CDR2 SASEGT, per germline. V dropped 2 bases and J dropped 3; count of bases not matched to a gene: 1. The CDR3 DNA reads TGTGCCAGCAGTGAACTAGCGGGAGTCTACGAGCAGTACTTC. This sequence encodes CASSELAGVYEQYF.

This chain joins TRBV4-2 and TRBJ2-1; possibly TRBD2 for D (5 bases). Germline V gene sequence: CDR1 LGHNA, CDR2 YNFKEQ. The CDR3 is 17 residues long. V lost 1 base and J 4 bases, leaving 17 bases between the germline ends. This CDR3 reads CASSQGALGYGYNEQFF. The DNA of the CDR3 is TGTGCCAGCAGCCAAGGGGCACTAGGGTATGGGTACAATGAGCAGTTCTTC.

This chain uses TRBV19 with TRBJ2-7; 8 bases map to TRBD1. The V gene's germline CDR1 is LNHDA and CDR2 SQIVND (reference sequence). CDR3 size: 15 residues. V lost 3 bases, J lost 2 bases, and 6 bases stayed unmatched. CDR3 nucleotide sequence: TGTGCCAGTAGTATGGGGACAGGCGCAACCTACGAGCAGTACTTC. Its protein is CASSMGTGATYEQYF.

V and J are TRBV7-6 and TRBJ2-5; D remains ambiguous. The CDR3 is made up of 8 amino acids. The germline V gene has CDR1 SGHVS and CDR2 FNYEAQ. V lost 3 bases, J lost 14 bases, and 4 bases lay in between. The CDR3 DNA sequence: TGTGCCAGCAGCTTTCAATACTTC. Residues: CASSFQYF.

This clone has just one count. The V call is TRBV28, the J call TRBJ2-3; unclear D gene. Deletions cut 4 bases from V and 5 bases from J, with 10 bases between. Germline V gene data show CDR1 as MDHEN and CDR2 as SYDVKM. The CDR3 is 13 residues long. The CDR3 DNA follows: TGTGCCAGCAGTTCTCTCACTGGAGATACGCAGTATTTT. This codes for CASSSLTGDTQYF.

This clone was seen a single time. V is TRBV4-1 and J is TRBJ2-7, with 8 bases that match TRBD1. The germline V gene has CDR1 MGHRA and CDR2 YSYEKL. V was clipped by 0 bases and J by 4 bases; unmatched bases: 5. The CDR3 sequence is 15 residues long. CDR3 nucleotides: TGCGCCAGCAGCCAAGAGAGCACAGGGGGGTACGAGCAGTACTTC. Amino acid sequence: CASSQESTGGYEQYF.

The chain joins TRBV5-1 to TRBJ2-3, with D possibly TRBD1 on 5 matching bases. The CDR3 is made up of 16 amino acids. With 4 bases removed from V and 0 bases from J, the gap between germline ends came to 15 bases. In germline, CDR1 is SGHRS, CDR2 YFSETQ. This CDR3 reads CASSPPWGASTDTQYF. The CDR3 DNA sequence: TGCGCCAGCAGCCCCCCGTGGGGCGCTAGCACAGATACGCAGTATTTT.

J is TRBJ1-1 and V is TRBV27; unclear D gene. Trimming shortened V by 3 bases and J by 7 bases, and 9 bases separated the two germline ends. CDR3 length: 12 residues. Looked up from germline, CDR1 is MNHEY and CDR2 is SMNVEV (reference sequence). CDR3 DNA sequence: TGTGCCAGCAGTTTCGGAGCTGGTGAAGCTTTCTTT. Translated: CASSFGAGEAFF.

The CDR3 DNA reads as TGCGCCAGCAGCCCTTCCGGGACACCTCGCCGCCTCTCTGGAAACACCATATATTTT. Translated, it gives CASSPSGTPRRLSGNTIYF. This sequence joins TRBV23-1 and TRBJ1-3; tentative D call: TRBD1 (6 bases). TRBV23-1 is designated an ORF whose function remains uncertain. There are 19 residues in the CDR3. Between the trimmed V and J ends, which lost 6 bases and 0 bases, there was a span of 24 bases.

This chain connects TRBV7-9 to TRBJ2-7; D is perhaps TRBD2 (6 bases). The CDR3 contains 15 residues. Looked up from germline, CDR1 is SEHNR and CDR2 is FQNEAQ (reference sequence). Trimming shortened V by 2 bases and J by 0 bases, and 11 bases separated the two germline ends. The CDR3 region is CASSLYGGDSYEQYF. DNA for the CDR3: TGTGCCAGCAGCTTATACGGGGGAGACTCCTACGAGCAGTACTTC.

The V gene is TRBV5-4, the J gene TRBJ2-5; 8 bases are shared with TRBD2. Per the germline V gene, CDR1 is SGHNT and CDR2 is YYREEE (reference sequence). After removal of 0 bases from V and 1 base from J, the junction contained 2 bases not matched to a gene. CDR3 size: 15 residues. CDR3 sequence: CASSLASGPQETQYF. DNA of the CDR3: TGTGCCAGCAGCTTGGCTAGCGGGCCCCAAGAGACCCAGTACTTC. The full variable domain, in which reference TRBV5-4 and TRBJ2-5 provide the parts outside the CDR3, is ETGVTQSPTHLIKTRGQQVTLRCSSQSGHNTVSWYQQALGQGPQFIFQYYREEENGRGNFPPRFSGLQFPNYSSELNVNALELDDSALYLCASSLASGPQETQYFGPGTRLLVL.

This sequence joins TRBV30 and TRBJ2-5, with a possible D match to TRBD1 (6 bases). V was cut by 0 bases and J by 2 bases, with 13 bases left in between. The CDR3 is 15 amino acids. In germline, CDR1 is GTSNPN, CDR2 SVGIG (reference sequence). CDR3 nucleotides: TGTGCCTGGAGTGTACAGGGAGAGGGTCAAGAGACCCAGTACTTC. Protein sequence: CAWSVQGEGQETQYF.

The chain recombines TRBV6-1 with TRBJ1-2; the D gene is possibly TRBD1 (6 bases). Germline V CDR1 and CDR2: MNHNS, SASEGT. The CDR3 has 14 amino acids. The V end lost 6 bases, the J end lost 3 bases, and 14 bases lay between the germline ends. CDR3 residues: CASRLQGVYYGYTF. The CDR3, as DNA: TGTGCCAGCAGATTACAGGGAGTCTACTATGGCTACACCTTC.

This clone was detected once. This rearrangement joins TRBV2 to TRBJ2-5; TRBD2 aligns across 9 bases. The CDR3 sequence is 14 residues long. V dropped 5 bases and J dropped 5; count of bases not matched to a gene: 6. CDR1 SNHLY and CDR2 FYNNEI come from the germline V gene. CDR3 sequence: CASSRSSGIETQYF. The CDR3 DNA follows: TGTGCCAGCAGTCGGTCTAGCGGGATTGAGACCCAGTACTTC. The full variable domain, rest sourced from reference TRBV2 and TRBJ2-5, is EPEVTQTPSHQVTQMGQEVILRCVPISNHLYFYWYRQILGQKVEFLVSFYNNEISEKSEIFDDQFSVERPDGSNFTLKIRSTKLEDSAMYFCASSRSSGIETQYFGPGTRLLVL.

This chain joins TRBV5-1 and TRBJ2-7; 9 bases are shared with TRBD1. V shed 5 bases and J 2 bases; nucleotides not matched to a gene: 5. Germline V CDR1 and CDR2: SGHRS, YFSETQ. The CDR3 totals 14 residues. The CDR3 loop is CASRKGQGAYEQYF. The CDR3 bases are TGCGCCAGCAGGAAGGGACAGGGAGCCTACGAGCAGTACTTC.

This chain joins TRBV18 and TRBJ1-1; 9 nucleotides match TRBD1. There are 14 residues in the CDR3. V trimming: 4 bases; J trimming: 5 bases; junction bases outside the gene matches: 5. Germline values: CDR1 KGHSH, CDR2 LQKENI. The CDR3 region is CASSLQGAGTEAFF. CDR3 DNA sequence: TGTGCCAGCTCACTACAGGGGGCGGGTACTGAAGCTTTCTTT.